The 26 T cell receptor beta chains given below trace back to one sample, sequenced in a study of blood T cell repertoires in COVID-19. Assay: immunoSEQ multiplex PCR; the TCRdb copy retains only in-frame clones and omits some. The sample has approximately 300,000 clones; around 89% are singletons. The sequencing input was peripheral blood. The receptors come from a young man with acute or convalescent COVID-19.

The V call is TRBV28, the J call TRBJ1-2; D ambiguous. Trimming stripped 2 bases from V and 2 bases from J, with 3 bases between. This CDR3 has 12 amino acids. Germline lookup yields CDR1 MDHEN and CDR2 SYDVKM. CDR3 nucleotide sequence: TGTGCCAGCAGTTTAAGCAACTATGGCTACACCTTC. It translates to CASSLSNYGYTF.

The chain employs TRBV6-1 and TRBJ1-6, with TRBD1 matching over 7 bases. After removal of 3 bases from V and 7 bases from J, the junction contained 6 bases not matched to a gene. Germline CDR1 MNHNS, CDR2 SASEGT. The CDR3 totals 15 residues. The CDR3 spells CASSERDSPNSPLHF. CDR3 sequence (DNA): TGTGCCAGCAGTGAGAGGGACAGCCCGAATTCACCCCTCCACTTT.

The chain joins TRBV29-1 to TRBJ2-3; the D gene is possibly TRBD2 (5 bases). The V gene's germline CDR1 is SQVTM and CDR2 ANQGSEA. Trimming shortened V by 0 bases and J by 4 bases, and 17 bases separated the two germline ends. The CDR3 has 16 residues. CDR3 bases: TGCAGCGTTGAAGAGCGTACTAGAGTTAGTTCAGATACGCAGTATTTT. This codes for CSVEERTRVSSDTQYF.

The chain employs TRBV24-1 and TRBJ2-1; 11 bases are shared with TRBD2. The V gene end was trimmed by 6 bases and the J gene end by 2 bases; junction bases not matched to a gene: 8. The germline V gene has CDR1 KGHDR and CDR2 SFDVKD. The CDR3 has 17 residues. In nucleotides, the CDR3 is TGTGCCACCAGTCCCACTAGCGGGAGAGGTCCCTACAATGAGCAGTTCTTC. As protein: CATSPTSGRGPYNEQFF.

With regard to this clone: At one of its ends the junction is not consistent with the germline gene, which may arise from a read error. J is TRBJ1-1 and V is TRBV6-5; 8 positions match TRBD1. This CDR3 spans 12 amino acids. Germline CDR1 reads MNHEY; CDR2 reads SVGAGI. The DNA of the CDR3 is TGTGCCAGCAGTTACCAGGGGGCGTATATATACTTT. Protein: CASSYQGAYIYF.

V is TRBV20-1 and J is TRBJ2-4; the D gene is possibly TRBD1 (5 bases). V lost 3 bases to trimming and J lost 4 bases, with 10 bases between them. CDR1 DFQATT and CDR2 SNEGSKA come from the germline V gene (reference sequence). This CDR3 spans 13 amino acids. The CDR3 coding sequence is TGCAGTGCTAGTAGGCAGGGTAAAAACATTCAGTACTTC. Protein: CSASRQGKNIQYF.

The rearrangement uses TRBV7-3 and TRBJ2-1; 8 bases are shared with TRBD2. V was clipped by 5 bases and J by 9 bases; unmatched bases: 9. The germline V gene has CDR1 SGHTA and CDR2 FQGTGA. This CDR3 is 14 amino acids long. The CDR3 loop is CASSLTSGGSEQFF. CDR3 sequence (DNA): TGTGCCAGCAGCCTCACCAGCGGGGGTAGTGAGCAGTTCTTC.

The chain is built from TRBV7-9 and TRBJ2-2; no firm D call. The length of the CDR3 is 15 residues. CDR1 and CDR2 from the germline V gene are SEHNR and FQNEAQ (reference sequence). Trimming cost V 3 bases and J 8 bases, with 16 bases left between them. CDR3 protein: CASSFLSTGLGELFF. CDR3 DNA sequence: TGTGCCAGCAGCTTTTTATCTACGGGTTTAGGGGAGCTGTTTTTT.

The chain is built from TRBV19 and TRBJ1-2, with D maybe TRBD1 (6 bases). The CDR3 has 15 residues. Germline V gene data show CDR1 as LNHDA and CDR2 as SQIVND (reference sequence). Trimming removed 3 bases from V and 2 bases from J, with 13 bases in between. The CDR3 region has the DNA TGTGCCAGTAGTATGACGAACAGGGTCAACTATGGCTACACCTTC. It is translated as CASSMTNRVNYGYTF.

The gene calls are TRBV18 and TRBJ2-3; D may be TRBD1 (6 bases). The CDR3 has 14 residues. Per the germline V gene, CDR1 is KGHSH and CDR2 is LQKENI. V was shortened by 4 bases and J by 3 bases, with 11 bases between the two germline ends. For the CDR3, the DNA is TGTGCCAGCTCACTGACAGGCTTTACAGATACGCAGTATTTT. As protein: CASSLTGFTDTQYF. The complete variable domain, with remaining parts taken from reference TRBV18 and TRBJ2-3, reads NAGVMQNPRHLVRRRGQEARLRCSPMKGHSHVYWYRQLPEEGLKFMVYLQKENIIDESGMPKERFSAEFPKEGPSILRIQQVVRGDSAAYFCASSLTGFTDTQYFGPGTRLTVL.

Details on this clone: Other DNA sequences of this sample code for an identical CDR3. The V call is TRBV29-1, the J call TRBJ1-1; a possible D gene is TRBD1 (5 bases). The CDR3 has 13 residues. V was shortened by 2 bases and J by 1 base, with 8 bases between the two germline ends. Looked up from germline, CDR1 is SQVTM and CDR2 is ANQGSEA. In DNA form, the CDR3 reads TGCAGCGTTGAAAGGGGAGGGAACACTGAAGCTTTCTTT. Translated: CSVERGGNTEAFF.

The V gene is TRBV5-1, the J gene TRBJ2-7, with D possibly being TRBD2 (6 bases). V lost 6 bases and J lost 2, with 15 bases in between. Germline V gene data show CDR1 as SGHRS and CDR2 as YFSETQ. CDR3 size: 14 residues. CDR3 sequence: CASKFGGFPYEQYF. CDR3 nucleotide sequence: TGCGCCAGCAAGTTCGGGGGTTTCCCCTACGAGCAGTACTTC.

Only one count was recorded for this clone. CDR3 amino acids: CASSQVPGKTQETQYF. The CDR3 nucleotides are TGCGCCAGCAGCCAGGTTCCCGGGAAAACCCAAGAGACCCAGTACTTC. The chain is built from TRBV4-1 and TRBJ2-5, with a possible D match to TRBD2 (5 bases). This CDR3 has 16 amino acids. Trimming took 3 bases from V and 1 from J, leaving 15 bases between them. In germline, CDR1 is MGHRA, CDR2 YSYEKL.

V and J are TRBV7-9 and TRBJ1-3, with a weak D call TRBD1 (6 bases). Trimming left V 4 bases short and J 2 bases short, with 12 bases between. The germline gives CDR1 SEHNR, CDR2 FQNEAQ (reference sequence). The CDR3 has 15 amino acids. CDR3 in DNA: TGTGCCAGCAGCTCCCCAGACAGGCCTGGAAACACCATATATTTT. Translating gives CASSSPDRPGNTIYF.

V is TRBV7-9 and J is TRBJ2-7, with D perhaps matching TRBD2 (5 bases). Trimming shortened V by 2 bases and J by 5 bases, and 16 bases separated the two germline ends. CDR1 is SEHNR and CDR2 is FQNEAQ in the germline V gene (reference sequence). The CDR3 sequence is 15 residues long. The CDR3 DNA is TGTGCCAGCAGCTTACCCGGCGAGGGAAATAACGAGCAGTACTTC. Its translation: CASSLPGEGNNEQYF.

V is TRBV27 and J is TRBJ2-3, with 8 positions matching TRBD1. With 2 bases clipped from V and 3 bases from J, the junction kept 4 bases outside the gene matches. The CDR3 length is 15 residues. The V gene's germline CDR1 is MNHEY and CDR2 SMNVEV (reference sequence). The chain's CDR3 is CASSLQGARTDTQYF. The CDR3 bases are TGTGCCAGCAGTTTACAGGGGGCTAGGACAGATACGCAGTATTTT.

The V gene is TRBV7-9, the J gene TRBJ2-7, with D unresolved. The germline V gene has CDR1 SEHNR and CDR2 FQNEAQ (reference sequence). CDR3 length equals 12 residues. Trimming removed 2 bases at V and 6 bases at J, with 8 bases between. The CDR3 nucleotides read TGTGCCAGCAGCTTATTAGCAACCGAGCAGTACTTC. Protein: CASSLLATEQYF.

The chain carries TRBV5-1 and TRBJ2-3, with D perhaps TRBD1 (5 bases). The germline CDR1 and CDR2 sequences are SGHRS and YFSETQ. The V end was cut by 5 bases, the J end by 3 bases, with 13 bases between. The CDR3 contains 14 residues. The CDR3 DNA follows: TGCGCCAGCAGGTTAACACCAGGGACAGATACGCAGTATTTT. Encoded protein: CASRLTPGTDTQYF.

The V and J genes are TRBV14 and TRBJ2-3, with no clear D. The V end lost 1 base, the J end lost 10 bases, and 12 bases lay between the germline ends. The CDR3 extends over 13 amino acids. In germline, CDR1 is SGHDN, CDR2 FVKESK. The CDR3 sequence: CASSQGTRFAQYF. The DNA of the CDR3 is TGTGCCAGCAGCCAAGGCACGCGATTTGCGCAGTATTTT.

This clone was observed once. V and J are TRBV28 and TRBJ1-2; the D gene is possibly TRBD1 (5 bases). Germline V gene sequence: CDR1 MDHEN, CDR2 SYDVKM. Trimming left V 6 bases short and J 6 bases short, with 14 bases between. There are 13 residues in the CDR3. CDR3 in DNA: TGTGCCAGCAGAACTCCGGGACTTGATGGCTACACCTTC. This codes for CASRTPGLDGYTF.

The chain joins TRBV4-1 to TRBJ1-1; 7 bases fit TRBD1. Germline V CDR1 and CDR2: MGHRA, YSYEKL. Unmatched junction bases numbered 2, after V lost 3 bases and J lost 1 base. CDR3 length: 14 residues. The CDR3: CASSQDRWNTEAFF. The CDR3 bases are TGCGCCAGCAGCCAGGACAGGTGGAACACTGAAGCTTTCTTT.

The chain is built from TRBV29-1 and TRBJ2-1, with 13 bases lining up with TRBD2. J lost 8 bases, V lost 7 bases, and 5 bases had no gene match. Germline CDR1 reads SQVTM; CDR2 reads ANQGSEA. CDR3 size: 13 residues. This chain's CDR3 is CSARTSGGDEQFF. The DNA for the CDR3 is TGCAGCGCCCGGACTAGCGGGGGCGATGAGCAGTTCTTC.

The J gene is TRBJ1-1, the V gene TRBV12-3 or TRBV12-4; 8 bases map to TRBD1. V shed 7 bases and J 10 bases; nucleotides not matched to a gene: 8. The CDR3 extends over 12 amino acids. This CDR3 reads CASTGQGGGAFF. The DNA of the CDR3 is TGTGCCAGCACAGGACAGGGCGGAGGAGCTTTCTTT.

The chain has TRBV7-9 and TRBJ2-7; a weak D match, TRBD1 (8 bases). Between the trimmed V and J ends, which lost 5 bases and 4 bases, there was a span of 21 bases. The germline V gene has CDR1 SEHNR and CDR2 FQNEAQ (reference sequence). The CDR3 spans 16 residues. In DNA, the CDR3 is TGTGCCAGCAGCGTGGCCCGGGGGGACAGGACTTACGAGCAGTACTTC. Translation gives CASSVARGDRTYEQYF.

The V gene is TRBV7-8, the J gene TRBJ2-3, with D possibly matching TRBD2 (5 bases). V gave up 5 bases and J gave up 4 bases, with 7 bases separating them. The germline V gene has CDR1 SGHVS and CDR2 FQNEAQ. CDR3 length equals 12 residues. The DNA for the CDR3 is TGTGCCAGCAGCCGGGGAGCAGATACGCAGTATTTT. It codes for CASSRGADTQYF.

V gene TRBV24-1 combines with J gene TRBJ1-3; a possible D gene is TRBD1 (6 bases). CDR1 is KGHDR and CDR2 is SFDVKD in the germline V gene. The CDR3 runs to 15 residues. V lost 7 bases to trimming and J lost 4 bases, with 16 bases between them. CDR3 loop: CATRQESGGGNTIYF. The CDR3 DNA follows: TGTGCCACCAGACAGGAGTCGGGGGGCGGAAACACCATATATTTT.